This T cell receptor beta chain was recorded in a study of blood T cell repertoires in COVID-19. Across the whole study: Samples taken during acute and convalescent COVID-19 were collected in the United States, Italy and Spain. Sample material is recorded as cDNA or gDNA derived from T cells, B-cell-depleted T cells, or PBMCs.

Per the authors' pipeline: The authors estimated nucleated cell counts from reference gene primer amplification. Sequencing was performed with immunoSEQ multiplex PCR; in TCRdb, only in-frame clones are kept and a portion is missing. That table supplies the V and J calls and clone size; D and trimming were determined from the DNA. The sample carries approximately 74,000 clones, around 90% recorded once. The clonotype was recovered from a woman of 80 years or more with active or convalescent COVID-19. Specimen: peripheral blood.

CDR3 in amino acids: CASSLAGQGGNTIYF. CDR3 sequence (DNA): TGTGCCAGCAGCTTAGCGGGACAGGGTGGAAACACCATATATTTT. The chain is built from TRBV7-2 and TRBJ1-3; TRBD1 agrees at 9 bases. CDR3 size: 15 residues. J lost 3 bases, V lost 0 bases, and 0 bases had no gene match. Germline V CDR1 and CDR2: SGHTA, FQGNSA.